This TCR beta chain was recorded in a study of T-cell reconstitution after alpha-beta-depleted transplantation in children. Concerning this clonotype itself: One end of the junction does not line up with germline, which may come from a read error.

The TCRbeta library incorporated unique molecular identifiers. One entry per CDR3 protein, called by TCRdb with MiXCR from the PCR reads. The sample comprises approximately 590,000 distinct CDR3 sequences, over 9.5% of which are singletons, and less than 5% rests with the top ten. The CDR3 sequence is 13 residues long. Germline CDR1 is SGHTA and CDR2 is FQGNSA. Material: PBMCs from the stem cell graft donor, obtained from the stem cell graft. The chain recombines TRBV7-2 with TRBJ2-5; tentatively, D is TRBD1 or TRBD2 (5 bases each). This TCR was recovered from a human donor who donated a stem cell graft to a child with acute myeloid leukemia. This CDR3 is CASTLRGVETQCF. The CDR3, as DNA: TGTGCCAGCACCTTACGAGGGGTCGAGACCCAGTGCTTC.